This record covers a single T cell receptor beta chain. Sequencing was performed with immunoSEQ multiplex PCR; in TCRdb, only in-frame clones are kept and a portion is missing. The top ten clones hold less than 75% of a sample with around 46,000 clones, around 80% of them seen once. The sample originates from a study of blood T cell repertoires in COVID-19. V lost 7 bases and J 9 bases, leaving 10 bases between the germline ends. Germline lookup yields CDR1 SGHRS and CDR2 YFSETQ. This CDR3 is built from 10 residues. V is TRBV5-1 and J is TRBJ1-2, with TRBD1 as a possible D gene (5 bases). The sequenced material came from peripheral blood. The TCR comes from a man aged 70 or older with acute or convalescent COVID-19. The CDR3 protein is CASGGESYTF. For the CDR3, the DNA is TGCGCCAGCGGGGGGGAGAGCTACACCTTC. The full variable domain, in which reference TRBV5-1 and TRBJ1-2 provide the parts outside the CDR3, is KAGVTQTPRYLIKTRGQQVTLSCSPISGHRSVSWYQQTPGQGLQFLFEYFSETQRNKGNFPGRFSGRQFSNSRSEMNVSTLELGDSALYLCASGGESYTFGSGTRLTVV.